Listed below are T cell receptor beta chains from one sample, sequenced in a study of blood T cell repertoires in COVID-19. The repertoire was sequenced with immunoSEQ multiplex PCR; TCRdb's copy has only in-frame clones and lacks some. Found here are more than 300,000 clones, around 88% of them singletons; the top ten hold around 1.5%. The specimen was peripheral blood. The receptors shown here come from a woman in her 50s with acute or convalescent COVID-19. CDR3s include the opening cysteine and the closing phenylalanine or tryptophan. Fields, in order: D gene, V gene, clone size, J gene, CDR3 DNA, CDR3 protein. The D gene is left open where the match is weak. Part of the rows lack a size; the others show once, few, many or a class for expanded clones.

d_gene: -; v_gene: TRBV28; abundance: -; j_gene: TRBJ2-1; CDR3nt: TGTGCCAGCAGAGAGCGAGCCGATTACAATGAGCAGTTCTTC; CDR3aa: CASRERADYNEQFF
d_gene: TRBD1; v_gene: TRBV7-6; abundance: -; j_gene: TRBJ2-7; CDR3nt: TGTGCCAGCAGCGGAACCGGGACAGGGGCTCACGAGCAGTACTTC; CDR3aa: CASSGTGTGAHEQYF
d_gene: TRBD1; v_gene: TRBV11-1; abundance: -; j_gene: TRBJ2-4; CDR3nt: TGTGCCAGCAGCTCCCGGACAGGGGAAGGGAACATTCAGTACTTC; CDR3aa: CASSSRTGEGNIQYF
d_gene: -; v_gene: TRBV24-1; abundance: -; j_gene: TRBJ1-5; CDR3nt: TGTGCCACCAGTATGGGACTCAACAATCAGCCCCAGCATTTT; CDR3aa: CATSMGLNNQPQHF
d_gene: -; v_gene: TRBV28; abundance: -; j_gene: TRBJ1-2; CDR3nt: TGTGCCAGCAGTCTTACAGGTTATAGTGGCTACACCTTC; CDR3aa: CASSLTGYSGYTF
d_gene: -; v_gene: TRBV19; abundance: -; j_gene: TRBJ2-7; CDR3nt: TGTGCCAGTAGTATGGCAGAAAACTACGAGCAGTACTTC; CDR3aa: CASSMAENYEQYF
d_gene: TRBD1; v_gene: TRBV12-3/TRBV12-4; abundance: -; j_gene: TRBJ1-1; CDR3nt: TGTGCCAGCAGCCCCGACAGGGTCGAAGCTTTCTTT; CDR3aa: CASSPDRVEAFF
d_gene: TRBD1; v_gene: TRBV5-1; abundance: -; j_gene: TRBJ1-1; CDR3nt: TGCGCCAGCAGCCCTCGGGACAGCAAGAACACTGAAGCTTTCTTT; CDR3aa: CASSPRDSKNTEAFF
d_gene: TRBD1; v_gene: TRBV19; abundance: once; j_gene: TRBJ2-7; CDR3nt: TGTGCCAGTAGCCGGGGACAGCTCTACGAGCAGTACTTC; CDR3aa: CASSRGQLYEQYF
d_gene: TRBD2; v_gene: TRBV14; abundance: few; j_gene: TRBJ2-1; CDR3nt: TGTGCCAGCAGCCTCGGGCGGGAGTTAGTCGATGAGCAGTTCTTC; CDR3aa: CASSLGRELVDEQFF
d_gene: -; v_gene: TRBV11-2; abundance: -; j_gene: TRBJ1-2; CDR3nt: TGTGCCAGCTGGAACTCGGGGTATGGCTACACCTTC; CDR3aa: CASWNSGYGYTF
d_gene: -; v_gene: TRBV4-3; abundance: -; j_gene: TRBJ2-3; CDR3nt: TGCGCCAGCAGCCAAGATTTTAATTCCCGGGACTTCGGCACAGATACGCAGTATTTT; CDR3aa: CASSQDFNSRDFGTDTQYF
d_gene: TRBD1; v_gene: TRBV5-1; abundance: -; j_gene: TRBJ2-5; CDR3nt: TGCGCCAGCAGCGAGGGGACAGCACAAGAGACCCAGTACTTC; CDR3aa: CASSEGTAQETQYF
d_gene: -; v_gene: TRBV7-2; abundance: -; j_gene: TRBJ2-7; CDR3nt: TGTGCCAGCAGCCACACCTACGAGCAGTACTTC; CDR3aa: CASSHTYEQYF
d_gene: -; v_gene: TRBV7-8; abundance: few; j_gene: TRBJ2-7; CDR3nt: TGTGCCAGCAGCTTAGAGGGAGCCTACGAGCAGTACTTC; CDR3aa: CASSLEGAYEQYF
d_gene: -; v_gene: TRBV11-3; abundance: -; j_gene: TRBJ1-1; CDR3nt: TGTGCCAGCAGTCTAAGTTGGAACACTGAAGCTTTCTTT; CDR3aa: CASSLSWNTEAFF
d_gene: TRBD1; v_gene: TRBV7-8; abundance: -; j_gene: TRBJ2-7; CDR3nt: TGTGCCAGCAGCTCCATAGGGGACAGGGGTGACGAGCAGTACTTC; CDR3aa: CASSSIGDRGDEQYF
d_gene: TRBD2; v_gene: TRBV19; abundance: -; j_gene: TRBJ2-3; CDR3nt: TGTGCCAGCGTTGGAACCGGGACTAGCGGGACAGATACGCAGTATTTT; CDR3aa: CASVGTGTSGTDTQYF
d_gene: TRBD2; v_gene: TRBV14; abundance: once; j_gene: TRBJ2-1; CDR3nt: TGTGCCAGCAGCCCAGCCTGGGTAGCGGGAGATGAGCAGTTCTTC; CDR3aa: CASSPAWVAGDEQFF
d_gene: -; v_gene: TRBV28; abundance: -; j_gene: TRBJ1-3; CDR3nt: TGTGCCAGCAGTTCTCACATCTCCTCTGGAAACACCATATATTTT; CDR3aa: CASSSHISSGNTIYF
d_gene: -; v_gene: TRBV7-9; abundance: -; j_gene: TRBJ2-7; CDR3nt: TGTGCCAGCAGCCTCACCGGACAGCCCTACGAGCAGTACTTC; CDR3aa: CASSLTGQPYEQYF
d_gene: TRBD1; v_gene: TRBV6-6; abundance: -; j_gene: TRBJ2-5; CDR3nt: TGTGCCAGCAGTTACGACAGGGGAGAGACCCAGTACTTC; CDR3aa: CASSYDRGETQYF
d_gene: TRBD2; v_gene: TRBV11-2; abundance: -; j_gene: TRBJ2-1; CDR3nt: TGTGCCAGCAGCTCCCCACGGGGGGACAATGAGCAGTTCTTC; CDR3aa: CASSSPRGDNEQFF
d_gene: TRBD1; v_gene: TRBV7-2; abundance: once; j_gene: TRBJ1-2; CDR3nt: TGTGCCAGCAGCTTCGCGGGACAGGTCTATGGCTACACCTTC; CDR3aa: CASSFAGQVYGYTF
d_gene: -; v_gene: TRBV19; abundance: -; j_gene: TRBJ1-5; CDR3nt: TGTGCCAGTAGTAATGAACAGGTGGACACGAGCAATCAGCCCCAGCATTTT; CDR3aa: CASSNEQVDTSNQPQHF
d_gene: TRBD2; v_gene: TRBV6-1; abundance: -; j_gene: TRBJ2-7; CDR3nt: TGTGCCAGCAGTGAAAGGCCCCCCAGGACTAGCGGGAGCTCTTACGAGCAGTACTTC; CDR3aa: CASSERPPRTSGSSYEQYF
d_gene: -; v_gene: TRBV7-3; abundance: -; j_gene: TRBJ2-6; CDR3nt: TGTGCCAGCAGCTTATTAGGGGGCTCTGGGGCCAACGTCCTGACTTTC; CDR3aa: CASSLLGGSGANVLTF
d_gene: -; v_gene: TRBV6-4; abundance: -; j_gene: TRBJ1-4; CDR3nt: TGTGCCAGCAGTGAGAGCTGGGGACAAGGTGAAAAACTGTTTTTT; CDR3aa: CASSESWGQGEKLFF
d_gene: TRBD1; v_gene: TRBV19; abundance: -; j_gene: TRBJ1-1; CDR3nt: TGTGCCAGTAGTACAAGACAGGGGGCAAGGACTGAAGCTTTCTTT; CDR3aa: CASSTRQGARTEAFF
d_gene: TRBD2; v_gene: TRBV27; abundance: -; j_gene: TRBJ2-3; CDR3nt: TGTGCCAGCAGTTCCTTAGCGGGACCTAGCACAGATACGCAGTATTTT; CDR3aa: CASSSLAGPSTDTQYF
d_gene: TRBD2; v_gene: TRBV10-3; abundance: -; j_gene: TRBJ2-3; CDR3nt: TGTGCCATCAGTGAGGCTAGCGGTCGTGGGACAGATACGCAGTATTTT; CDR3aa: CAISEASGRGTDTQYF
d_gene: TRBD2; v_gene: TRBV7-9; abundance: few; j_gene: TRBJ2-1; CDR3nt: TGTGCCAGCAGCTTAGGGCGACTAGCGGGAGTTGGTAATGAGCAGTTCTTC; CDR3aa: CASSLGRLAGVGNEQFF
d_gene: TRBD2; v_gene: TRBV9; abundance: once; j_gene: TRBJ2-5; CDR3nt: TGTGCCAGCAGCGTAGGGACTAGCGGGAGCCAAGAGACCCAGTACTTC; CDR3aa: CASSVGTSGSQETQYF
d_gene: TRBD2; v_gene: TRBV4-3; abundance: -; j_gene: TRBJ2-7; CDR3nt: TGCGCCAGCAGCCAAGATCGGGCTAGCGGGAGTCGCGAGCAGTACTTC; CDR3aa: CASSQDRASGSREQYF
d_gene: TRBD1; v_gene: TRBV7-2; abundance: -; j_gene: TRBJ2-7; CDR3nt: TGTGCCAGCAGCTCGGCAGGGGGCGAGCAGTACTTC; CDR3aa: CASSSAGGEQYF